One T cell receptor beta chain is described in this entry. Sequencing used immunoSEQ multiplex PCR; TCRdb keeps in-frame clones, though not all of them. The table has about 83,000 clones, about 92% seen once; the top ten hold about 0.27%. These data are taken from a study of technical replicates of blood from several donors. Germline V CDR1 and CDR2: SGHVS, FQNEAQ. The V segment lost 4 bases and the J segment 4 bases; nucleotides outside the gene matches: 7. The CDR3 is made up of 15 amino acids. Sequencing was done on a sample of T cells isolated from PBMCs. The clonotype originates from a human donor in good health. This rearrangement joins TRBV7-8 to TRBJ1-3; 7 bases map to TRBD1. CDR3 sequence (DNA): TGTGCCAGCAGCTCCTCCCCGGGACAGGGAAACACCATATATTTT. The encoded protein is CASSSSPGQGNTIYF.